A single sample is the source of the 8 T cell receptor beta chains below, sequenced in a study of regulatory T cells in long-lasting Graves disease. Time point indicated: newly diagnosed GD, antithyroid drugs for less than 3 months. The TCR library was prepared using RNA isolated from PBMCs. The authors built TCR beta libraries using iRepertoire HTBI primers and Arm-PCR of CDR3 regions. TCRdb redid the calling of the multiplex PCR reads with MiXCR, one entry per CDR3 protein. The repertoire holds about 220,000 distinct CDR3 sequences, with around a fifth as singletons. The same data also contributed to another study, on T cells in Graves' hyperthyroidism and ophthalmopathy.

The input for sequencing was peripheral blood mononuclear cells (PBMCs), taken at new diagnosis, from a patient treated with antithyroid drugs. The receptor set was obtained from a woman aged 25 to 39 with Graves disease.

This clonotype came up many times. The rearrangement uses TRBV12-3 or TRBV12-4 and TRBJ2-2, with 8 bases fitting TRBD2. Trimming removed 7 bases from V and 7 bases from J; junction bases left unmatched: 5. This CDR3 has 13 amino acids. The CDR3 loop is CASNGGVRGELFF. The DNA for the CDR3 is TGTGCCAGCAACGGGGGGGTACGCGGGGAGCTGTTTTTT.

In this sample, this clonotype turned up many times. The chain joins TRBV19 to TRBJ2-1; possible D gene TRBD2, 6 bases. Germline V gene data show CDR1 as LNHDA and CDR2 as SQIVND (reference sequence). V dropped 1 base and J dropped 3 bases, with 13 bases sitting between them. There are 16 residues in the CDR3. CDR3 coding DNA: TGTGCCAGTAGTATAGCAGGACGGGGGTTCTACAATGAGCAGTTCTTC. It codes for CASSIAGRGFYNEQFF.

This clonotype was observed at least ten times. J is TRBJ2-3 and V is TRBV20-1, with D possibly TRBD1 on 5 matching bases. Germline CDR1 reads DFQATT; CDR2 reads SNEGSKA (reference sequence). The CDR3 is 15 residues long. V lost 6 bases to trimming and J lost 3 bases, with 19 bases between them. CDR3 region: CSAPPMGRQTDTQYF. The CDR3 DNA sequence: TGCAGTGCCCCCCCCATGGGCCGACAGACAGATACGCAGTATTTT.

This clonotype was seen many times. V and J are TRBV12-3 or TRBV12-4 and TRBJ1-5, with D uncertain. This CDR3 is 15 amino acids long. Trimming removed 2 bases at V and 2 bases at J, with 10 bases between. CDR3 loop: CASSLPGFGNQPQHF. The DNA of the CDR3 is TGTGCCAGCAGTTTACCGGGGTTTGGCAATCAGCCCCAGCATTTT.

The chain recombines TRBV20-1 with TRBJ2-3; 8 bases align to TRBD2. Trimming at V came to 3 bases and at J to 2 bases, leaving 7 bases not matched to a gene. The CDR3 is 15 residues long. The germline V gene has CDR1 DFQATT and CDR2 SNEGSKA (reference sequence). The CDR3 sequence: CSARSLAVITDTQYF. CDR3 DNA: TGCAGTGCTAGGTCACTAGCGGTGATCACAGATACGCAGTATTTT.

At least ten counts were recorded for this clonotype. The rearrangement links TRBV2 to TRBJ1-1; D gene ambiguous. The V end lost 5 bases, the J end lost 2 bases, and 12 bases lay between the germline ends. Germline V CDR1 and CDR2: SNHLY, FYNNEI. This CDR3 is 14 amino acids long. This CDR3 is CASSPSGVNTEAFF. CDR3 nucleotides: TGTGCCAGCAGTCCCAGCGGGGTTAACACTGAAGCTTTCTTT.

This clonotype occurred many times. The chain uses TRBV9 and TRBJ1-6; 9 bases align to TRBD1. Losses at the gene ends were 3 bases for V and 6 bases for J; bases not matched to a gene: 4. Germline assignment: CDR1 SGDLS and CDR2 YYNGEE. The CDR3 loop spans 15 amino acids. The CDR3 loop reads CASSGGQGSNSPLHF. The CDR3, as DNA: TGTGCCAGCAGCGGGGGACAGGGTTCTAATTCACCCCTCCACTTT.

V gene TRBV28 combines with J gene TRBJ2-2, with D uncertain. Germline lookup yields CDR1 MDHEN and CDR2 SYDVKM. This CDR3 has 13 residues. Trimming pared 6 bases from V and 6 bases from J, leaving 11 bases between. In nucleotides, the CDR3 is TGTGCCAGCAGCCAGACTGAGGCCGGGGAGCTGTTTTTT. Translation: CASSQTEAGELFF.